A single sample is the source of the 27 T cell receptor beta chains below, sequenced in a study of shared clonotypes between healthy human individuals. Data came from immunoSEQ multiplex PCR; TCRdb stores just in-frame clones and leaves some out. The sample has about 470,000 clones; about 76% are singletons. What was sequenced was PBMCs. The receptors come from a woman between 40 and 55 years old in good health. Some clones in this sample may be carry-over from other donors' samples.

This rearrangement joins TRBV19 to TRBJ1-1, with D unresolved. Trimming removed 1 base from V and 4 bases from J, with 13 bases in between. The CDR3 is 15 residues long. Per germline, CDR1 LNHDA and CDR2 SQIVND (reference sequence). CDR3 residues: CASSIVGPLATEAFF. The CDR3 bases are TGTGCCAGTAGTATAGTTGGCCCGTTGGCCACTGAAGCTTTCTTT.

The chain carries TRBV4-3 and TRBJ2-3; perhaps TRBD1 as D (6 bases). Trimming removed 4 bases at V and 4 bases at J, with 15 bases between. The V gene's germline CDR1 is LGHNA and CDR2 YSLEER. This CDR3 has 15 amino acids. The chain's CDR3 is CASSPTGVGADTQYF. The CDR3 bases are TGCGCCAGCAGCCCGACAGGAGTCGGGGCAGATACGCAGTATTTT.

The chain links TRBV25-1 to TRBJ2-7; 12 bases align to TRBD1. This CDR3 is built from 17 residues. V lost 4 bases to trimming and J lost 2 bases; unmatched junction nucleotides: 9. Germline values: CDR1 MGHDK, CDR2 SYGVNS. The DNA for the CDR3 is TGTGCCAGCAGTGTTAGCCCGGGACAGGGGGCAACCTACGAGCAGTACTTC. This translates into CASSVSPGQGATYEQYF.

The rearrangement joins TRBV7-2 to TRBJ2-4, with TRBD1 as a possible D gene (6 bases). This CDR3 spans 15 amino acids. The germline V and J ends were trimmed by 3 bases and 8 bases, with 17 bases remaining between them. Germline-derived CDR1 and CDR2 are SGHTA and FQGNSA. The CDR3 region is CASSFSPQGAHIQYF. DNA of the CDR3: TGTGCCAGCAGCTTTTCTCCACAGGGTGCTCACATTCAGTACTTC.

The V call is TRBV2, the J call TRBJ2-1; D is unresolved. This CDR3 contains 15 residues. V was clipped by 0 bases and J by 0 bases, with 6 bases between them. Germline loops: CDR1 SNHLY, CDR2 FYNNEI. The CDR3: CASSEAGISYNEQFF. CDR3 DNA sequence: TGTGCCAGCAGTGAAGCGGGAATCTCCTACAATGAGCAGTTCTTC.

The chain employs TRBV5-1 and TRBJ2-7, with 7 bases aligning to TRBD1. In germline, CDR1 is SGHRS, CDR2 YFSETQ. The trim removed 0 bases at V and 5 bases at J, leaving 5 bases unmatched. The CDR3 spans 14 residues. Written as DNA, the CDR3 is TGCGCCAGCAGCTTGGGACAGGGTGTGAACGAGCAGTACTTC. It specifies CASSLGQGVNEQYF.

J is TRBJ2-7 and V is TRBV28; 11 bases map to TRBD2. This CDR3 has 16 residues. CDR1 MDHEN and CDR2 SYDVKM come from the germline V gene. Trimming took 3 bases from V and 5 from J; bases not matched to a gene: 9. CDR3 DNA sequence: TGTGCCAGCAGTTTGTGGGCTAGCGGGAGGTTCCACGAGCAGTACTTC. Protein sequence: CASSLWASGRFHEQYF.

J is TRBJ2-1 and V is TRBV6-5; perhaps TRBD2 as D (6 bases). Deletions cut 6 bases from V and 1 base from J, with 13 bases between. Germline V gives CDR1 MNHEY, CDR2 SVGAGI. The CDR3 has 15 residues. The CDR3 protein is CASRSGTRSYNEQFF. Here the CDR3 DNA reads TGTGCCAGCAGATCCGGGACTCGATCCTACAATGAGCAGTTCTTC.

Comment on this clone: Other DNA sequences of this sample code for an identical CDR3. V gene TRBV9 combines with J gene TRBJ2-3; D not resolved. CDR3 size: 11 residues. V was shortened by 0 bases and J by 6 bases, with 2 bases between the two germline ends. The germline CDR1 and CDR2 sequences are SGDLS and YYNGEE. CDR3 in DNA: TGTGCCAGCAGCGTAGGCGATACGCAGTATTTT. This encodes CASSVGDTQYF.

The rearrangement joins TRBV28 to TRBJ2-1; the match to TRBD2 covers 14 bases. CDR3 length: 19 residues. The germline V gene has CDR1 MDHEN and CDR2 SYDVKM. With 2 bases clipped from V and 3 bases from J, the junction kept 9 bases outside the gene matches. CDR3 nucleotides: TGTGCCAGCAGTTTACGACTAGCGGGAGGGCCTATGGTCTACAATGAGCAGTTCTTC. Encoded protein: CASSLRLAGGPMVYNEQFF.

The count of this clone is one. The chain links TRBV7-3 to TRBJ2-1; TRBD2 agrees at 9 bases. The ends lost 5 bases at V and 7 bases at J; junction bases unmatched: 12. Per germline, CDR1 SGHTA and CDR2 FQGTGA. The CDR3 length is 16 residues. DNA of the CDR3: TGTGCCAGCAGCCCCCGAGGGGGACTAGCTGGGAATGAGCAGTTCTTC. It translates to CASSPRGGLAGNEQFF.

This clone was detected only a few times. The chain joins TRBV7-7 to TRBJ2-5; a weak D match, TRBD2 (6 bases). Between the trimmed V and J ends, which lost 5 bases and 1 base, there was a span of 14 bases. CDR1 and CDR2 (germline): SSHAT, FNYEAQ (reference sequence). CDR3 length: 15 amino acids. The CDR3 is CASSPGVGIQETQYF. The CDR3 nucleotides read TGTGCCAGCAGCCCGGGGGTAGGGATCCAAGAGACCCAGTACTTC.

The rearrangement uses TRBV6-5 and TRBJ1-2; a weak D match, TRBD1 (5 bases). The V end lost 2 bases, the J end lost 4 bases, and 17 bases lay between the germline ends. The CDR3 runs 16 residues. The germline V gene has CDR1 MNHEY and CDR2 SVGAGI. The CDR3 nucleotides are TGTGCCAGCAGTTACACGGCAGGGAGAGAACTCTATGGCTACACCTTC. It is translated as CASSYTAGRELYGYTF.

The V gene is TRBV28, the J gene TRBJ1-1, with 7 bases fitting TRBD1. Germline trimming cut 1 base from V and 4 bases from J; bases unmatched to any gene: 0. The CDR3 runs 13 residues. CDR1 and CDR2 (germline): MDHEN, SYDVKM. The CDR3 bases are TGTGCCAGCAGTTTATACAGGGGCACTGAAGCTTTCTTT. Protein product: CASSLYRGTEAFF.

Only a few counts were recorded for this clone. This chain uses TRBV6-1 with TRBJ2-1; 9 nucleotides line up with TRBD1. Germline CDR1 is MNHNS and CDR2 is SASEGT. This CDR3 is built from 14 residues. V lost 6 bases and J lost 2; bases outside the gene matches: 2. CDR3 DNA sequence: TGTGCCAGCAGGGGGGACAGGGCCTACAATGAGCAGTTCTTC. Its protein product is CASRGDRAYNEQFF.

The rearrangement uses TRBV5-4 and TRBJ1-2; TRBD1 aligns across 8 bases. The CDR3 has 12 amino acids. In germline, CDR1 is SGHNT, CDR2 YYREEE (reference sequence). J gave up 8 bases and V 4 bases, and 4 bases lay outside the gene matches. CDR3 DNA: TGTGCCAGCAGCGGACAGGGACGGGGCTACACCTTC. This translates into CASSGQGRGYTF.

The J gene is TRBJ2-5, the V gene TRBV15; 10 bases align to TRBD2. V dropped 1 base and J dropped 1; count of bases not matched to a gene: 6. Germline CDR1 is LNHNV and CDR2 is YYDKDF (reference sequence). This CDR3 comprises 17 residues. This CDR3 is CATSRVSGRAGQETQYF. The CDR3 DNA is TGTGCCACCAGCAGAGTAAGCGGGAGGGCCGGCCAAGAGACCCAGTACTTC.

This rearrangement joins TRBV2 to TRBJ1-2, with TRBD1 identical over 9 bases. Trimming cost V 11 bases and J 4 bases; bases outside gene matches: 5. CDR3 length: 12 amino acids. CDR1 SNHLY and CDR2 FYNNEI come from the germline V gene. The CDR3: CAGTGRSYGYTF. CDR3 DNA sequence: TGTGCCGGGACAGGGAGGTCCTATGGCTACACCTTC.

The rearrangement uses TRBV19 and TRBJ1-5; TRBD1 might be the D (6 bases). The V end was cut by 6 bases, the J end by 0 bases, with 18 bases between. CDR3 size: 17 residues. In germline, CDR1 is LNHDA, CDR2 SQIVND (reference sequence). The CDR3 protein is CASSLGGREYSNQPQHF. The CDR3 DNA reads as TGTGCCAGTAGCCTTGGGGGGCGAGAATATAGCAATCAGCCCCAGCATTTT.

V is TRBV7-3 and J is TRBJ1-2, with D unresolved. The CDR3 covers 13 residues. Trimming cost V 5 bases and J 4 bases, with 11 bases left between them. Per germline, CDR1 SGHTA and CDR2 FQGTGA. CDR3 coding DNA: TGTGCCAGCAGCCCCCACCAGGCCTATGGCTACACCTTC. Translation: CASSPHQAYGYTF.

Regarding this clone: The sample carries other DNA sequences with the same CDR3. The chain is built from TRBV18 and TRBJ1-1, with no clear D. Trimming cost V 1 base and J 1 base, with 4 bases left between them. The CDR3 length is 13 residues. Germline CDR1 is KGHSH and CDR2 is LQKENI. The CDR3 spells CASSPQRNTEAFF. The CDR3 DNA reads TGTGCCAGCTCACCACAGAGGAACACTGAAGCTTTCTTT.

CDR3 loop: CASSIGQPNYGYTF. CDR3 DNA: TGCGCCAGCAGCATAGGACAGCCGAACTATGGCTACACCTTC. The chain is built from TRBV5-1 and TRBJ1-2; possibly TRBD1 for D (6 bases). Trimming left V 4 bases short and J 2 bases short, with 12 bases between. Germline assignment: CDR1 SGHRS and CDR2 YFSETQ. The CDR3 covers 14 residues.

The CDR3 region is CASSLRGLAGVPQFF. CDR3 bases: TGTGCCAGCAGCCTCAGGGGACTAGCGGGAGTCCCGCAGTTCTTC. This chain uses TRBV2 with TRBJ2-1; 14 nucleotides match TRBD2. The germline CDR1 and CDR2 sequences are SNHLY and FYNNEI. With V trimmed by 6 bases and J by 12 bases, 10 bases remained unmatched. This CDR3 spans 15 amino acids.

The chain recombines TRBV6-1 with TRBJ1-4; 8 bases fit TRBD1. CDR1 and CDR2 (germline): MNHNS, SASEGT. CDR3 length: 15 residues. J was trimmed by 4 bases and V by 1 base; bases with no gene match: 2. CDR3 residues: CASSEGGQVNEKLFF. CDR3 nucleotide sequence: TGTGCCAGCAGTGAAGGGGGACAGGTTAATGAAAAACTGTTTTTT.

The chain employs TRBV30 and TRBJ2-7, with D tentatively TRBD1 or TRBD2 (5 bases each). Germline CDR1 GTSNPN, CDR2 SVGIG (reference sequence). The V and J ends lost 6 bases and 2 bases respectively, with 14 bases between them. The CDR3 has 13 amino acids. CDR3 nucleotides: TGTGCCTGCCCAGGGAGAATGGCCTACGAGCAGTACTTC. It encodes CACPGRMAYEQYF.

The chain joins TRBV27 to TRBJ2-7; 7 bases are a match to TRBD2. V shed 6 bases and J 6 bases; nucleotides not matched to a gene: 14. CDR3 length equals 15 residues. Germline assignment: CDR1 MNHEY and CDR2 SMNVEV (reference sequence). The CDR3 nucleotides are TGTGCCAGCAGCCCTGGCCCCGGGAGGAAGACCGAGCAGTACTTC. Its protein is CASSPGPGRKTEQYF.

V usage is TRBV7-9 and J usage is TRBJ1-3; the D gene is possibly TRBD1 (6 bases). The V end was cut by 7 bases, the J end by 0 bases, with 16 bases between. In germline, CDR1 is SEHNR, CDR2 FQNEAQ (reference sequence). CDR3 size: 16 residues. CDR3 DNA: TGTGCCAGCACCACACAGACAGGACCCTCTGGAAACACCATATATTTT. Translation gives CASTTQTGPSGNTIYF.